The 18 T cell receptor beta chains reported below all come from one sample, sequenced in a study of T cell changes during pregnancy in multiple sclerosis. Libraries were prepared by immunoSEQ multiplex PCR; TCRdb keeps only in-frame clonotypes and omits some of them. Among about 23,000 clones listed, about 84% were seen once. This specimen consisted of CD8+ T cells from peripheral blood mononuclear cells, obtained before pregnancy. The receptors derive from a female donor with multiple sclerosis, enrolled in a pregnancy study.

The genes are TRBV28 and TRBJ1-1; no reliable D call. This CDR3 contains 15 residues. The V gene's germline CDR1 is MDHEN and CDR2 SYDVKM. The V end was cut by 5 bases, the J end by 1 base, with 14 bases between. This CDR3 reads CASSPHSLGNTEAFF. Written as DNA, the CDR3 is TGTGCCAGCAGTCCGCACTCACTCGGGAACACTGAAGCTTTCTTT.

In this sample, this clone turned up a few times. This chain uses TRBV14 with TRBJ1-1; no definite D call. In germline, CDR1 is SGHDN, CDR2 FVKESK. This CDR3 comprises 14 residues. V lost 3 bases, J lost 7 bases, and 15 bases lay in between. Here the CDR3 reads CASSHHLETVEAFF. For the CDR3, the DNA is TGTGCCAGCAGCCATCACCTAGAAACGGTTGAAGCTTTCTTT.

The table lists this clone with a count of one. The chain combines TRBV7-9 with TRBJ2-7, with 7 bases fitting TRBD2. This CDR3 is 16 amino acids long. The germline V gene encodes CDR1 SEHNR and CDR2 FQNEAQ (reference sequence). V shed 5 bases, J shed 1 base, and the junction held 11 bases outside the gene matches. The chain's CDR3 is CASSGDHSGTSYEQYF. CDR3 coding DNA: TGTGCCAGCAGCGGGGATCACAGCGGGACGTCCTACGAGCAGTACTTC.

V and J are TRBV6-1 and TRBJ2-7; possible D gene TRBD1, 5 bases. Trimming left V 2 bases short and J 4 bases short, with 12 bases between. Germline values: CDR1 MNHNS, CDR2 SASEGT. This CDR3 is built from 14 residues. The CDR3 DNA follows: TGTGCCAGCAGTGAATATCAAAGGGGATACGAGCAGTACTTC. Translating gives CASSEYQRGYEQYF.

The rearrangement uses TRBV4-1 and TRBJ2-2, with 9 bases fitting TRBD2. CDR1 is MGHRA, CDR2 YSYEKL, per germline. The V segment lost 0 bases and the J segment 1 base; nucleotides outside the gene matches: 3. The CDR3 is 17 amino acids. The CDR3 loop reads CASSQEKAGGNTGELFF. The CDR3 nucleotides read TGCGCCAGCAGCCAAGAAAAAGCGGGAGGGAACACCGGGGAGCTGTTTTTT.

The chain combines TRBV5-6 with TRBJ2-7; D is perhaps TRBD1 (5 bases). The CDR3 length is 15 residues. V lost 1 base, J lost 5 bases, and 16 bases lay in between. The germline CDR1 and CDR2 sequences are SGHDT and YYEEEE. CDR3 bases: TGTGCCAGCAGCTTGCCGAGACAGAGAAGGGACGAGCAGTACTTC. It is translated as CASSLPRQRRDEQYF.

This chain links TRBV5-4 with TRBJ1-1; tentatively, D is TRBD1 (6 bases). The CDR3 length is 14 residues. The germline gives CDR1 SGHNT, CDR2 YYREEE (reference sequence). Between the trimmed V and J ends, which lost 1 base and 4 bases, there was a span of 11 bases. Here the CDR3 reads CASSLIGGATEAFF. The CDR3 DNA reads TGTGCCAGCAGCTTGATCGGGGGGGCCACTGAAGCTTTCTTT.

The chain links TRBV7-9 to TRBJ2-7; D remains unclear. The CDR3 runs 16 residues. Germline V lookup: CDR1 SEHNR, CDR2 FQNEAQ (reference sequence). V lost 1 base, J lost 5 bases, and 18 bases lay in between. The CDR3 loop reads CASSLVRVEFSDEQYF. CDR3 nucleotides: TGTGCCAGCAGCTTAGTTCGGGTGGAGTTCAGCGACGAGCAGTACTTC. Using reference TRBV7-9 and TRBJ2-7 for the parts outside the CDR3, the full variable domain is DTGVSQNPRHKITKRGQNVTFRCDPISEHNRLYWYRQTLGQGPEFLTYFQNEAQLEKSRLLSDRFSAERPKGSFSTLEIQRTEQGDSAMYLCASSLVRVEFSDEQYFGPGTRLTVT.

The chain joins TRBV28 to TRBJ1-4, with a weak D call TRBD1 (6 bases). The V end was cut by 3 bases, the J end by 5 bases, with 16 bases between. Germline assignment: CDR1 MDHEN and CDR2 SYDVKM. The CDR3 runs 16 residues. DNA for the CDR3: TGTGCCAGCAGTTTGGGGATACAGGGTTTGAATGAAAAACTGTTTTTT. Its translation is CASSLGIQGLNEKLFF.

DNA for the CDR3: TGTGCCAGCAGCTCTTTGAATCCCTCGGAGGACGAGCAGTACTTC. This gives the protein CASSSLNPSEDEQYF. This chain uses TRBV7-9 with TRBJ2-7, with a possible D match to TRBD2 (5 bases). This CDR3 is 15 amino acids long. Per the germline V gene, CDR1 is SEHNR and CDR2 is FQNEAQ (reference sequence). With 4 bases removed from V and 5 bases from J, the gap between germline ends came to 18 bases.

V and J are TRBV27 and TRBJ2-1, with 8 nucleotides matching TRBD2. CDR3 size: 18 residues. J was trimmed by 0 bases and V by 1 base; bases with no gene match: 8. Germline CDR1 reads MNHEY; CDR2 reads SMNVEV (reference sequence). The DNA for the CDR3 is TGTGCCAGCAGTTTATTAACGGGAGGGCCTTCCTCCTACAATGAGCAGTTCTTC. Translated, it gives CASSLLTGGPSSYNEQFF.

The CDR3 DNA reads TGTGCCAGCAGCTTGGACGGGGAGAAAGAGACCCAGTACTTC. It translates to CASSLDGEKETQYF. The rearrangement joins TRBV5-6 to TRBJ2-5, with TRBD2 as a possible D gene (5 bases). This CDR3 is 14 amino acids long. Trimming removed 0 bases from V and 3 bases from J, with 9 bases in between. The V gene's germline CDR1 is SGHDT and CDR2 YYEEEE.

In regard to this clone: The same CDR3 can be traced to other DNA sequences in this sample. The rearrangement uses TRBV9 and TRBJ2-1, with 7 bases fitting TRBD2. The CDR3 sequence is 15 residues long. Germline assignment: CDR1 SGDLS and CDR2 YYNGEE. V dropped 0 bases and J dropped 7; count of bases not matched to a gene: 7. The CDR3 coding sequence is TGTGCCAGCAGCGTAGGGGCGGGAGTATATAATGAGCAGTTCTTC. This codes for CASSVGAGVYNEQFF.

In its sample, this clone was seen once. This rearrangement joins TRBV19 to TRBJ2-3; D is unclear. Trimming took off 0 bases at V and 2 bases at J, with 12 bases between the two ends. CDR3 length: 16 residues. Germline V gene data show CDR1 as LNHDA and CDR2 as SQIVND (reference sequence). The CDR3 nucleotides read TGTGCCAGTAGTATAGACTTTCTTCCTATCACAGATACGCAGTATTTT. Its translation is CASSIDFLPITDTQYF. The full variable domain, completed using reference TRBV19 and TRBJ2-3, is DGGITQSPKYLFRKEGQNVTLSCEQNLNHDAMYWYRQDPGQGLRLIYYSQIVNDFQKGDIAEGYSVSREKKESFPLTVTSAQKNPTAFYLCASSIDFLPITDTQYFGPGTRLTVL.

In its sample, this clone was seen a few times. CDR3 in DNA: TGTGCCAGCAGCCTAACTAGCTACGAGCAGTACTTC. Translating it yields CASSLTSYEQYF. This sequence joins TRBV13 and TRBJ2-7; D is perhaps TRBD2 (5 bases). CDR1 is PRHDT and CDR2 is FYEKMQ in the germline V gene (reference sequence). The V and J ends lost 5 bases and 3 bases respectively, with 8 bases between them. This CDR3 region has 12 residues.

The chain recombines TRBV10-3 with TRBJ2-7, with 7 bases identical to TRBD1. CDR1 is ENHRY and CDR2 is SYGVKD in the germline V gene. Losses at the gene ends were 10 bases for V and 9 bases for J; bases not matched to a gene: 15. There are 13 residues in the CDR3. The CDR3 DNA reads TGTGCCAGCCGACAGGGTGACCTACGTGGGCAGTACTTC. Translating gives CASRQGDLRGQYF.

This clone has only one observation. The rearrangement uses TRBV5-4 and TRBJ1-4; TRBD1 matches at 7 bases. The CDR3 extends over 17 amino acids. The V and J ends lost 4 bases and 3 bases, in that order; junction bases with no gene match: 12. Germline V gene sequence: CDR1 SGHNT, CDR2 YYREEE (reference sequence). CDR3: CASSRVETGLANEKLFF. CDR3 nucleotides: TGTGCCAGCAGCCGAGTGGAGACAGGGTTAGCTAATGAAAAACTGTTTTTT.

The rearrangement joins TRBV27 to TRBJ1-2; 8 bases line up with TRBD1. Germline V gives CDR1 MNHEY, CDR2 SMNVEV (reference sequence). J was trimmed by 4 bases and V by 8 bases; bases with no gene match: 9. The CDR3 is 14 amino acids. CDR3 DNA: TGTGCCAGCGGACAGGGTTGGGTACCCTATGGCTACACCTTC. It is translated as CASGQGWVPYGYTF.